These 11 T cell receptor beta chains came from one sample sequenced in a study of shared clonotypes between healthy human individuals. Produced via immunoSEQ multiplex PCR; TCRdb's table is partial and in-frame only. The data hold some 2.4 million clones, with roughly 93% observed a single time. The sequenced sample was naive CD4+ T cells from PBMCs. Subset reported: CD45RA+ positively selected. The receptors were gathered from a man between 18 and 29 years old in good health. Some clones in this sample may be carry-over from other donors' samples.

The chain links TRBV27 to TRBJ2-1, with unresolved D. V was cut by 6 bases and J by 8 bases, with 17 bases left in between. Germline CDR1 MNHEY, CDR2 SMNVEV (reference sequence). The CDR3 is made up of 14 amino acids. The CDR3 spells CASSTSAINDEQFF. The CDR3 DNA is TGTGCCAGCAGCACCTCGGCCATTAACGATGAGCAGTTCTTC.

The chain has TRBV28 and TRBJ1-3; the D gene is possibly TRBD1 (5 bases). The germline V and J ends were trimmed by 5 bases and 1 base, with 12 bases remaining between them. Germline V gene lookup returns CDR1 MDHEN and CDR2 SYDVKM. This CDR3 is 15 amino acids long. The CDR3, as DNA: TGTGCCAGCAGTGCCGGACACGGATCTGGAAACACCATATATTTT. Its translation is CASSAGHGSGNTIYF. Variable domain in full (rest from reference TRBV28 and TRBJ1-3): DVKVTQSSRYLVKRTGEKVFLECVQDMDHENMFWYRQDPGLGLRLIYFSYDVKMKEKGDIPEGYSVSREKKERFSLILESASTNQTSMYLCASSAGHGSGNTIYFGEGSWLTVV.

The chain couples TRBV5-1 to TRBJ1-5; a weak D match, TRBD1 (5 bases). This CDR3 is 15 amino acids long. In germline, CDR1 is SGHRS, CDR2 YFSETQ. Trimming shortened V by 4 bases and J by 5 bases, and 16 bases separated the two germline ends. In DNA, the CDR3 is TGCGCCAGCAGCCCTGGTGGCAGGGTGGATCAGCCCCAGCATTTT. Translated, it gives CASSPGGRVDQPQHF.

This clone appeared once. This rearrangement joins TRBV7-9 to TRBJ2-2; D is undetermined. CDR3 length equals 13 residues. The V gene's germline CDR1 is SEHNR and CDR2 FQNEAQ (reference sequence). V was shortened by 6 bases and J by 1 base, with 6 bases between the two germline ends. This CDR3 is CASSGRNTGELFF. The DNA of the CDR3 is TGTGCCAGCAGTGGTAGGAACACCGGGGAGCTGTTTTTT.

The chain links TRBV5-1 to TRBJ1-2; D call uncertain. The V gene's germline CDR1 is SGHRS and CDR2 YFSETQ. This CDR3 is 15 amino acids long. V dropped 4 bases and J dropped 0 bases, with 13 bases sitting between them. CDR3: CASSHPDGANYGYTF. The CDR3 nucleotides read TGCGCCAGCAGCCACCCTGATGGAGCTAACTATGGCTACACCTTC.

In its sample, this clone was seen a few times. This chain connects TRBV9 to TRBJ2-2, with 8 bases matching TRBD2. V was pared by 4 bases and J by 6 bases, with 11 bases of the junction left unmatched. This CDR3 region has 16 residues. Germline CDR1 is SGDLS and CDR2 is YYNGEE. CDR3 region: CASSPRRGGIPGELFF. For the CDR3, the DNA is TGTGCCAGCAGCCCCCGTCGGGGGGGGATCCCCGGGGAGCTGTTTTTT. Combining the CDR3 with reference TRBV9 and TRBJ2-2 gives the whole variable domain DSGVTQTPKHLITATGQRVTLRCSPRSGDLSVYWYQQSLDQGLQFLIQYYNGEERAKGNILERFSAQQFPDLHSELNLSSLELGDSALYFCASSPRRGGIPGELFFGEGSRLTVL.

This chain uses TRBV29-1 with TRBJ1-4; D might be TRBD1 (5 bases). The CDR3 has 12 residues. Germline assignment: CDR1 SQVTM and CDR2 ANQGSEA. V dropped 7 bases and J dropped 6 bases, with 12 bases sitting between them. The CDR3 DNA reads as TGCAGCGCGGGGGAGGGGTATGAAAAACTGTTTTTT. Residues: CSAGEGYEKLFF.

Points on this clone: Other DNA sequences within the sample encode an identical CDR3. V is TRBV12-5 and J is TRBJ2-3; no definite D call. The germline V gene encodes CDR1 LGHNT and CDR2 FRNRAP. V lost 6 bases and J lost 1, with 8 bases in between. This CDR3 spans 13 amino acids. The CDR3 spells CASGTSGTDTQYF. As DNA, the CDR3 is TGTGCTAGTGGAACAAGCGGCACAGATACGCAGTATTTT.

This chain uses TRBV10-3 with TRBJ2-7; 13 bases match TRBD2. V lost 8 bases, J lost 2 bases, and 3 bases stayed unmatched. CDR1 is ENHRY, CDR2 SYGVKD, per germline. The CDR3 totals 14 residues. CDR3 region: CAIGLAGAPYEQYF. The CDR3 DNA reads TGTGCCATCGGACTAGCGGGAGCCCCCTACGAGCAGTACTTC.

The chain employs TRBV19 and TRBJ1-2; D remains unclear. V was pared by 6 bases and J by 4 bases, with 12 bases between. Germline V gene sequence: CDR1 LNHDA, CDR2 SQIVND (reference sequence). The length of the CDR3 is 13 residues. The CDR3 sequence is CASRSVSGYGYTF. The CDR3 region has the DNA TGTGCCAGTAGGTCGGTTTCTGGCTATGGCTACACCTTC.

The V call is TRBV18, the J call TRBJ2-5; 7 bases are shared with TRBD2. This CDR3 comprises 16 residues. In germline, CDR1 is KGHSH, CDR2 LQKENI. J gave up 2 bases and V 3 bases, and 9 bases lay outside the gene matches. CDR3 sequence reads: CASSPLTSLYQETQYF. The CDR3 region has the DNA TGTGCCAGCTCACCCCTGACTAGCTTGTATCAAGAGACCCAGTACTTC.